This T cell receptor beta chain was observed in a study of T cell repertoires in cytomegalovirus infection (dated by TCRdb to the late 2010s). Background for the entire study: Recently identified HLA-C-restricted CMV epitopes, whose presentation resists viral immunomodulation, were targeted by peptide stimulations together with well-studied HLA-B-restricted epitopes. Because public TCR beta signatures pointed to carriage of CMV infection together with the matching HLA type, the HLA type of each donor mattered for the analysis.

In this sample, this clonotype turned up a few times. Its binding antigen is unknown. No much larger clone is present one base from it, and per-base qualities are unavailable. From a lookup of the germline V gene, CDR1 and CDR2 are LGHNA and YSLEER. V ends up 0 bases short and J 2 bases short, with an unmatched junction base count of 3. There are 15 amino acids in the CDR3, from cysteine to phenylalanine inclusive. The read is trimmed to its CDR3 DNA, 45 bases read in frame from base 1. General conclusions and limits of the study: The ex vivo response was dominated by HLA-C-restricted CMV-specific TCR beta clonotypes, which also provided the single most frequent clonotype in two of eight donors. In both this cohort and an independent cohort of 352 donors, the cumulative frequency of public TCR beta family members distinguished carriers of CMV infection plus the relevant HLA type.

Read against the paper, the sample's treatment or condition label means: in vitro stimulation with specific CMV peptide epitopes to enrich CMV-specific T cells. TCRdb shows the sequencer as Illumina HiSeq 1500. TCRdb reran the public reads through fastp at Q25 and MiXCR, keeping productive beta chains. Rows matching on CDR3 protein sequence are summarized as one entry with the most common DNA and genes. Recorded for this sample are 20,000 to 25,000 distinct CDR3 sequences; 35% to 45% of them occurred a single time. The top ten clonotypes cover approximately 94% of the sample. In this chain, TRBV4-3 is recombined with TRBJ2-5; the central 7 bases match TRBD1. This TCR derives from a human donor in good health (CMV status not recorded). Some clones in this sample may be carry-over from other donors' samples. The specimen was CD8+ T cells from cultured PBMCs, collected from culture after CMV antigen stimulation. The CDR3 protein is CASSQEWDRQETQYF. Read as DNA, the sequence is TGCGCCAGCAGCCAAGAGTGGGACAGACAAGAGACCCAGTACTTC.